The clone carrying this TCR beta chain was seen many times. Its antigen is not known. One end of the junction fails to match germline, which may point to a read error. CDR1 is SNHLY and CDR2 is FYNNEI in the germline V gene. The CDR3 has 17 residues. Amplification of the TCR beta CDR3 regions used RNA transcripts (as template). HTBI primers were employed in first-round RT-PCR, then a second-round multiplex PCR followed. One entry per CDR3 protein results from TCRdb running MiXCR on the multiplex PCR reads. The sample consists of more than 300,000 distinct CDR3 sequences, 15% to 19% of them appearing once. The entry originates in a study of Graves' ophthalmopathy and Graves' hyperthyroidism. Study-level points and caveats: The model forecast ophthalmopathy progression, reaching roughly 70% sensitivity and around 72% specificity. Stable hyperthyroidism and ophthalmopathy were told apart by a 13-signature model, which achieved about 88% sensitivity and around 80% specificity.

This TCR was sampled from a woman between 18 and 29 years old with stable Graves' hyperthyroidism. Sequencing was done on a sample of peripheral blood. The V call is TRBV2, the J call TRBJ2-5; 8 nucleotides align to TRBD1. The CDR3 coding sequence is TGTGCCAGCAGTGAATGGCTCGCGGACAGGGTCGCAGAGGCCCAGTACTTC. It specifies CASSEWLADRVAEAQYF.